These 23 T cell receptor beta chains were all obtained from the same sample, sequenced in a study of post-analysis software for immune sequencing data. Unique molecular identifiers had been added to the TCR beta cDNA libraries. Via MiXCR, TCRdb re-called the PCR reads, giving one row per CDR3 protein. The sample carries roughly 150,000 distinct CDR3 sequences, 35% to 40% recorded once. Sequenced here: blood, sampled after autologous hematopoietic stem cell transplantation. These receptor sequences come from a girl aged 5-17 years with multiple sclerosis.

This clonotype has a count of ten or more. The V and J genes are TRBV12-3 or TRBV12-4 and TRBJ2-7, with 10 bases that match TRBD2. V dropped 6 bases and J dropped 5; count of bases not matched to a gene: 7. The CDR3 extends over 14 amino acids. CDR3 protein: CASRVGLAGDEQYF. The CDR3 coding sequence is TGTGCCAGCAGAGTTGGGCTAGCGGGGGACGAGCAGTACTTC.

The chain carries TRBV20-1 and TRBJ1-2; the D is unclear. Deletions cut 5 bases from V and 4 bases from J, with 14 bases between. The CDR3 has 13 residues. Germline loops: CDR1 DFQATT, CDR2 SNEGSKA (reference sequence). The CDR3 DNA sequence: TGCAGTGCTCGTCGGAGGGAAGGCTATGGCTACACCTTC. It translates to CSARRREGYGYTF.

The chain carries TRBV20-1 and TRBJ2-7; perhaps TRBD2 as D (5 bases). The V end was cut by 6 bases, the J end by 3 bases, with 12 bases between. The CDR3 consists of 12 residues. From germline, CDR1 is DFQATT and CDR2 SNEGSKA (reference sequence). Here the CDR3 DNA reads TGCAGTGCGTGGACTCCTAACTACGAGCAGTACTTC. This codes for CSAWTPNYEQYF.

J is TRBJ1-5 and V is TRBV24-1; maybe TRBD1 (6 bases). CDR1 KGHDR and CDR2 SFDVKD come from the germline V gene. The CDR3 has 14 amino acids. The germline V and J ends were trimmed by 12 bases and 6 bases, with 20 bases remaining between them. This CDR3 is CAASEGGRGQPQHF. Written as DNA, the CDR3 is TGTGCCGCGTCTGAGGGGGGTAGAGGTCAGCCCCAGCATTTT.

To note about this clonotype: A much more abundant neighbour one base away suggests this may be a read error. The chain couples TRBV7-9 to TRBJ2-1; D possibly matches TRBD1 or TRBD2 (7 bases each). V lost 1 base, J lost 8 bases, and 15 bases lay in between. This CDR3 comprises 15 residues. Per the germline V gene, CDR1 is SEHNR and CDR2 is FQNEAQ (reference sequence). Here the CDR3 reads CASSLGGRGQDEQFF. For the CDR3, the DNA is TGTGCCAGCAGCTTAGGAGGGAGGGGGCAAGATGAGCAGTTCTTC.

The gene calls are TRBV5-8 and TRBJ2-1, with 9 positions matching TRBD1. Germline trimming cut 3 bases from V and 5 bases from J; bases unmatched to any gene: 3. Germline V gives CDR1 SGHTS, CDR2 YDEGEE. This CDR3 is 14 amino acids long. For the CDR3, the DNA is TGTGCCAGCAGCTGGACAGGGGCCAACAATGAGCAGTTCTTC. Amino acid sequence: CASSWTGANNEQFF.

CDR3 protein: CASSPARDRGQETQYF. The CDR3, as DNA: TGTGCCAGCTCACCAGCCCGGGACAGGGGACAAGAGACCCAGTACTTC. V gene TRBV18 combines with J gene TRBJ2-5; 10 positions match TRBD1. The CDR3 is made up of 16 amino acids. Trimming cost V 2 bases and J 2 bases; bases outside gene matches: 5. Germline V gene sequence: CDR1 KGHSH, CDR2 LQKENI.

The rearrangement joins TRBV7-3 to TRBJ2-3; TRBD1 matches at 9 bases. With 3 bases clipped from V and 4 bases from J, the junction kept 8 bases outside the gene matches. The CDR3 totals 16 residues. Germline CDR1 and CDR2: SGHTA and FQGTGA. The CDR3, as DNA: TGTGCCAGCAGCTTTTCCGAGACAGGGGGGTCAGATACGCAGTATTTT. Protein sequence: CASSFSETGGSDTQYF.

The chain links TRBV6-6 to TRBJ2-1; TRBD2 agrees at 13 bases. V lost 4 bases to trimming and J lost 7 bases; unmatched junction nucleotides: 4. The CDR3 runs to 15 residues. Germline lookup yields CDR1 MNHNY and CDR2 SVGAGI (reference sequence). The CDR3 DNA sequence: TGTGCCAGCAGTTCCGGGACTAGCGGGACTAATGAGCAGTTCTTC. As protein: CASSSGTSGTNEQFF.

The chain carries TRBV6-6 and TRBJ2-5; D is perhaps TRBD1 (6 bases). This CDR3 has 15 residues. CDR1 MNHNY and CDR2 SVGAGI come from the germline V gene (reference sequence). The V end lost 4 bases, the J end lost 4 bases, and 16 bases lay between the germline ends. The CDR3 DNA follows: TGTGCCAGCAGTTCCCTAAACAGGGTTATAGAGACCCAGTACTTC. Its protein is CASSSLNRVIETQYF.

Only a few counts were recorded for this clonotype. The chain joins TRBV5-6 to TRBJ2-7; no reliable D call. Germline values: CDR1 SGHDT, CDR2 YYEEEE. Trimming shortened V by 3 bases and J by 0 bases, and 10 bases separated the two germline ends. The CDR3 runs to 14 residues. CDR3 region: CASSSRRSSYEQYF. The CDR3 DNA follows: TGTGCCAGCAGCTCAAGACGGAGCTCCTACGAGCAGTACTTC.

The chain links TRBV27 to TRBJ2-1; 12 bases fit TRBD2. The CDR3 covers 15 residues. V gave up 1 base and J gave up 7 bases; unmatched junction bases: 2. Looked up from germline, CDR1 is MNHEY and CDR2 is SMNVEV (reference sequence). The CDR3 sequence: CASSLYTSGGNEQFF. CDR3 DNA: TGTGCCAGCAGTTTATACACTAGCGGGGGGAATGAGCAGTTCTTC.

The sample holds a few counts of this clonotype. The chain has TRBV10-3 and TRBJ1-2, with TRBD1 identical over 9 bases. Per germline, CDR1 ENHRY and CDR2 SYGVKD. Trimming removed 2 bases from V and 8 bases from J; junction bases left unmatched: 12. This CDR3 comprises 16 residues. Here the CDR3 reads CAISEPPGTGSLGYTF. The CDR3 DNA sequence: TGTGCCATCAGTGAGCCGCCCGGGACAGGGTCGTTGGGCTACACCTTC.

The table lists this clonotype with a few counts. The rearrangement links TRBV18 to TRBJ1-4, with D hard to call. The CDR3 runs to 13 residues. CDR1 is KGHSH, CDR2 LQKENI, per germline. The V end lost 3 bases, the J end lost 7 bases, and 9 bases lay between the germline ends. The CDR3 DNA reads TGTGCCAGCTCACCGAGAGGAGGTGAAAAACTGTTTTTT. It specifies CASSPRGGEKLFF.

The V and J genes are TRBV12-5 and TRBJ1-1, with 8 bases lining up with TRBD1. V was pared by 5 bases and J by 1 base, with 6 bases of the junction left unmatched. CDR1 is LGHNT and CDR2 is FRNRAP in the germline V gene. The CDR3 covers 15 residues. The CDR3 here is CASGPGTGPNTEAFF. DNA of the CDR3: TGTGCTAGTGGTCCTGGGACAGGACCGAACACTGAAGCTTTCTTT.

This clonotype was counted a few times. The V gene is TRBV28, the J gene TRBJ1-4; TRBD1 agrees at 8 bases. V shed 3 bases and J 7 bases; nucleotides not matched to a gene: 7. The CDR3 loop spans 15 amino acids. In germline, CDR1 is MDHEN, CDR2 SYDVKM. The CDR3 nucleotides read TGTGCCAGCAGTTTGGGACAGGTAGAGAGTGAAAAACTGTTTTTT. Its translation is CASSLGQVESEKLFF.

This clonotype was detected a few times. The V call is TRBV7-9, the J call TRBJ2-1; 9 bases are shared with TRBD2. The trim removed 2 bases at V and 8 bases at J, leaving 10 bases unmatched. The CDR3 totals 16 residues. Germline values: CDR1 SEHNR, CDR2 FQNEAQ (reference sequence). CDR3 in amino acids: CASSLPPGLAGHEQFF. Here the CDR3 DNA reads TGTGCCAGCAGCTTACCCCCGGGACTAGCAGGACATGAGCAGTTCTTC.

The V call is TRBV7-2, the J call TRBJ2-3; 11 bases line up with TRBD2. CDR1 and CDR2 from the germline V gene are SGHTA and FQGNSA. The CDR3 is made up of 16 amino acids. With V trimmed by 4 bases and J by 7 bases, 10 bases remained unmatched. CDR3 residues: CASSSPTSGKRNTQYF. For the CDR3, the DNA is TGTGCCAGCAGCTCACCGACTAGCGGGAAGAGAAATACGCAGTATTTT.

In this sample, this clonotype turned up a few times. The chain employs TRBV7-9 and TRBJ2-4, with no clear D. CDR1 is SEHNR, CDR2 FQNEAQ, per germline (reference sequence). This CDR3 has 11 residues. Trimming removed 11 bases at V and 3 bases at J, with 8 bases between. The CDR3 DNA reads as TGTGCCCTCGAGGTCAAAAACATTCAGTACTTC. Encoded protein: CALEVKNIQYF.

The CDR3 protein is CASSDPGRNQPQHF. CDR3 coding DNA: TGTGCCAGCAGTGATCCGGGGCGCAATCAGCCCCAGCATTTT. The chain recombines TRBV6-4 with TRBJ1-5, with D possibly TRBD1 on 5 matching bases. Trimming pared 3 bases from V and 2 bases from J, leaving 8 bases between. The CDR3 consists of 14 residues. The germline V gene encodes CDR1 MRHNA and CDR2 SNTAGT.

The chain combines TRBV3-1 with TRBJ2-6; the D gene is possibly TRBD1 (10 bases). The CDR3 has 23 residues. V lost 3 bases and J 4 bases, leaving 34 bases between the germline ends. Germline V gene lookup returns CDR1 LGHDT and CDR2 YNNKEL (reference sequence). The chain's CDR3 is CASSQMSRTGGVSGSFGANVLTF. CDR3 in DNA: TGTGCCAGCAGCCAGATGTCACGGACAGGGGGGGTTAGCGGGAGCTTCGGGGCCAACGTCCTGACTTTC.

The rearrangement links TRBV7-3 to TRBJ2-5; 7 bases are shared with TRBD2. V shed 1 base, J shed 4 bases, and the junction held 9 bases outside the gene matches. CDR1 and CDR2 from the germline V gene are SGHTA and FQGTGA. The CDR3 spans 16 residues. The CDR3 loop reads CASSLSQRGEGETQYF. The CDR3 bases are TGTGCCAGCAGCTTAAGCCAGCGGGGCGAGGGAGAGACCCAGTACTTC. The complete variable domain, with remaining parts taken from reference TRBV7-3 and TRBJ2-5, reads GAGVSQTPSNKVTEKGKYVELRCDPISGHTALYWYRQSLGQGPEFLIYFQGTGAADDSGLPNDRFFAVRPEGSVSTLKIQRTERGDSAVYLCASSLSQRGEGETQYFGPGTRLLVL.

In this sample, this clonotype turned up a few times. V usage is TRBV20-1 and J usage is TRBJ2-7, with 7 nucleotides matching TRBD1. CDR3 length: 13 residues. The junction had 7 bases not matched to a gene; V was cut back by 5 bases and J by 3 bases. Per germline, CDR1 DFQATT and CDR2 SNEGSKA (reference sequence). DNA for the CDR3: TGCAGTGCTGGGGGACAGCGGTTCTACGAGCAGTACTTC. Protein sequence: CSAGGQRFYEQYF.